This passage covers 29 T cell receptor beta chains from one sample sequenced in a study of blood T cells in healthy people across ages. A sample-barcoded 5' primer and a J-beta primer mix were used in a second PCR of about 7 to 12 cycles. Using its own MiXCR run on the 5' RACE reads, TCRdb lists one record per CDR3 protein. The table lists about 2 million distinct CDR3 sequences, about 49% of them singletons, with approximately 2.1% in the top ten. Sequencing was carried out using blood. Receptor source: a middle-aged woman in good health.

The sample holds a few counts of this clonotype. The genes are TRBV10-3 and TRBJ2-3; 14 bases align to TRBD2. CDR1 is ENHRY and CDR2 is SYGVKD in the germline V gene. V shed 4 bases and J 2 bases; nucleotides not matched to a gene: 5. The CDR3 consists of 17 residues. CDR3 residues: CAISGGLAGEATDTQYF. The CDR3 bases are TGTGCCATCAGTGGGGGACTAGCGGGGGAGGCCACAGATACGCAGTATTTT.

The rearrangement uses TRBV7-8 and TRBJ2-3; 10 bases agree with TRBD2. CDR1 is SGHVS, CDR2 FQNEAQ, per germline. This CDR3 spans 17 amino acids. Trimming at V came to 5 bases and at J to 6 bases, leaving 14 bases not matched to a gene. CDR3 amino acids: CASSLGLAVTFSDTQYF. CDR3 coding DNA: TGTGCCAGCAGCCTCGGACTAGCGGTGACCTTTTCCGATACGCAGTATTTT.

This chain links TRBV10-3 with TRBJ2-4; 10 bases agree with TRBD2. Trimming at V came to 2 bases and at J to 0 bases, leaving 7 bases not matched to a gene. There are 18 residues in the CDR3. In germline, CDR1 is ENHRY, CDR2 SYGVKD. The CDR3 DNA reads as TGTGCCATCAGTGAGCTAGCGGGGGCCGCCGGAGCCAAAAACATTCAGTACTTC. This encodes CAISELAGAAGAKNIQYF.

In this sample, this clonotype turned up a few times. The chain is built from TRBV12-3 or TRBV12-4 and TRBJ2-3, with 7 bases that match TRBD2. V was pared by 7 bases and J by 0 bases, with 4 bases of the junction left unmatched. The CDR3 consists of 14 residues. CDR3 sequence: CASTPGLSTDTQYF. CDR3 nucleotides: TGTGCCAGCACCCCGGGACTAAGCACAGATACGCAGTATTTT.

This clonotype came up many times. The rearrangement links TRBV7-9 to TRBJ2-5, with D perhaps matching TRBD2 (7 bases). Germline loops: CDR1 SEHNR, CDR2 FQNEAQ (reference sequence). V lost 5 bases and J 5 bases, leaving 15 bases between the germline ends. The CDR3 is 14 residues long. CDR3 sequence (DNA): TGTGCCAGCAGCCTCCTCGGGGGGCGTGAGACCCAGTACTTC. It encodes CASSLLGGRETQYF.

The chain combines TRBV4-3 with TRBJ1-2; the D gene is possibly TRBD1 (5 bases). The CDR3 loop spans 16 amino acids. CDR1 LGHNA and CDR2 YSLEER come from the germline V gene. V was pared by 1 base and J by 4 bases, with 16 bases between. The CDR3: CASSQVITQGRYGYTF. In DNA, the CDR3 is TGCGCCAGCAGCCAAGTAATCACTCAGGGACGCTATGGCTACACCTTC.

This CDR3 is CSASQTTYEQYF. Here the CDR3 DNA reads TGCAGTGCTTCCCAGACGACCTACGAGCAGTACTTC. The V and J genes are TRBV20-1 and TRBJ2-7; D call uncertain. Per the germline V gene, CDR1 is DFQATT and CDR2 is SNEGSKA (reference sequence). V shed 5 bases and J shed 2 bases, with 10 bases lying between them. The CDR3 is 12 amino acids.

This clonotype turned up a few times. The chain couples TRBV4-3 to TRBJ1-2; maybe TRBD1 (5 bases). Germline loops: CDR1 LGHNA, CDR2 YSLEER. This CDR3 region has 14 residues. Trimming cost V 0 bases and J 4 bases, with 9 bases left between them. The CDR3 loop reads CASSQDTGGYGYTF. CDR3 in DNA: TGCGCCAGCAGCCAAGATACAGGAGGCTATGGCTACACCTTC.

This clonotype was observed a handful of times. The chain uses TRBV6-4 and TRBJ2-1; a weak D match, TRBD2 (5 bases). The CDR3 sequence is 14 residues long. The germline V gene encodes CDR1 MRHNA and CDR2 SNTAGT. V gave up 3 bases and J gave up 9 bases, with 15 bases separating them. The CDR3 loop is CASSEGFEGGEQFF. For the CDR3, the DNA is TGTGCCAGCAGTGAGGGTTTCGAGGGTGGTGAGCAGTTCTTC.

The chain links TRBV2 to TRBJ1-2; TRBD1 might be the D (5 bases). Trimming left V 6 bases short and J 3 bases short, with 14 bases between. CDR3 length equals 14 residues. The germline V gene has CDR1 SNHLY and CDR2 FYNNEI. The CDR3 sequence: CASSLDIGDYGYTF. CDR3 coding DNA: TGTGCCAGCAGCTTGGACATTGGGGACTATGGCTACACCTTC. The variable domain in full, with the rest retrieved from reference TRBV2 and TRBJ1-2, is EPEVTQTPSHQVTQMGQEVILRCVPISNHLYFYWYRQILGQKVEFLVSFYNNEISEKSEIFDDQFSVERPDGSNFTLKIRSTKLEDSAMYFCASSLDIGDYGYTFGSGTRLTVV.

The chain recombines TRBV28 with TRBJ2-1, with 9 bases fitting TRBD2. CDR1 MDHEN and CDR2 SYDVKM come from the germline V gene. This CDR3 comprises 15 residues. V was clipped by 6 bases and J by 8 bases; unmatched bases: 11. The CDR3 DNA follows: TGTGCCAGCAGGGTAGCGGGGGTCGCCGGGGATGAGCAGTTCTTC. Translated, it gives CASRVAGVAGDEQFF.

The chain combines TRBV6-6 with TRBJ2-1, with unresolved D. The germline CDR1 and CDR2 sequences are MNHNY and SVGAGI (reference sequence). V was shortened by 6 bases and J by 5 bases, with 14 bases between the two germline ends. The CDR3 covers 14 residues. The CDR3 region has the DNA TGTGCCAGCAGCCAGGCCGGAATAAACAATGAGCAGTTCTTC. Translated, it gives CASSQAGINNEQFF.

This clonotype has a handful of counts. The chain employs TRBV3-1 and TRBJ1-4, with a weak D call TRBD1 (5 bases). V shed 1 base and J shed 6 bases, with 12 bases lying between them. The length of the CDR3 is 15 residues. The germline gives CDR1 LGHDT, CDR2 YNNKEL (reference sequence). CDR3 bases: TGTGCCAGCAGCCAAGGGGGGAGGCGGGATGAAAAACTGTTTTTT. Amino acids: CASSQGGRRDEKLFF.

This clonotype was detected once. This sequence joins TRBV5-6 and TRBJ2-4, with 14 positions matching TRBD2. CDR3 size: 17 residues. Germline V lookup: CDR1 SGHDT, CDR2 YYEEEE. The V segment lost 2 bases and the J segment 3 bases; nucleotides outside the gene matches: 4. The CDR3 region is CASSFLTSGGVKNIQYF. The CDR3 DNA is TGTGCCAGCAGCTTTCTGACTAGCGGGGGGGTCAAAAACATTCAGTACTTC. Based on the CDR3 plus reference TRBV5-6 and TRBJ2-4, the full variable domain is DAGVTQSPTHLIKTRGQQVTLRCSPKSGHDTVSWYQQALGQGPQFIFQYYEEEERQRGNFPDRFSGHQFPNYSSELNVNALLLGDSALYLCASSFLTSGGVKNIQYFGAGTRLSVL.

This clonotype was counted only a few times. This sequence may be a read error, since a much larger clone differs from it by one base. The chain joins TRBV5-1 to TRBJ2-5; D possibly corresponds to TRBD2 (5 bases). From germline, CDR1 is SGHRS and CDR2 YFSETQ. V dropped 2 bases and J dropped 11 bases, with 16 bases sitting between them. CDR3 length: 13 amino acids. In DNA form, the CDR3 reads TGCGCCAGCAGCTTCGAGGGAGACAATGAGCAGTACTTC. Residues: CASSFEGDNEQYF.

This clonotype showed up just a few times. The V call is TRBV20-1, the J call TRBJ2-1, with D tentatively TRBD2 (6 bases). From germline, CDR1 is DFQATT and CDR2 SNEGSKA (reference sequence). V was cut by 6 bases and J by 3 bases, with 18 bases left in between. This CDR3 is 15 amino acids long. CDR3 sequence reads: CSAPGVGAFYNEQFF. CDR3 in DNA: TGCAGTGCCCCGGGGGTAGGGGCATTCTACAATGAGCAGTTCTTC.

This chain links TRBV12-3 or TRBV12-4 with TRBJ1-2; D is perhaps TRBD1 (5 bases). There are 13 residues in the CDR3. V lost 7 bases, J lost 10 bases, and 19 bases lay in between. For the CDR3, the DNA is TGTGCCAGCATAGATTGGGGGAAGTGGGCCTACACCTTC. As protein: CASIDWGKWAYTF.

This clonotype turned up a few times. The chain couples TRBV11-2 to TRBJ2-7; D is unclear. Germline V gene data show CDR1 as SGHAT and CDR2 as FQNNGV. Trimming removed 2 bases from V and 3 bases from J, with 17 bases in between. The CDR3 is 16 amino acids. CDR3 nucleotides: TGTGCCAGCAGCTTAATGTCCCGTGGGTCAGTCTACGAGCAGTACTTC. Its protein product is CASSLMSRGSVYEQYF. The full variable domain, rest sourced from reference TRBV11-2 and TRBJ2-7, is EAGVAQSPRYKIIEKRQSVAFWCNPISGHATLYWYQQILGQGPKLLIQFQNNGVVDDSQLPKDRFSAERLKGVDSTLKIQPAKLEDSAVYLCASSLMSRGSVYEQYFGPGTRLTVT.

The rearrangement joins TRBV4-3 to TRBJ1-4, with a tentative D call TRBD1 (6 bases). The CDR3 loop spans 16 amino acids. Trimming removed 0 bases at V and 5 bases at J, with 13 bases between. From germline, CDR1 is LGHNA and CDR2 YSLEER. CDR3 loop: CASSQDPLDRNEKLFF. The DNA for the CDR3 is TGCGCCAGCAGCCAAGATCCCCTGGACAGAAATGAAAAACTGTTTTTT.

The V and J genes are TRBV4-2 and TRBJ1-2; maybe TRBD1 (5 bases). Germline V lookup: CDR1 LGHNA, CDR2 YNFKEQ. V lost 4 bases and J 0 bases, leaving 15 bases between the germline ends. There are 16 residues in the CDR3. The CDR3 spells CASSPRGRSTNYGYTF. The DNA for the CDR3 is TGTGCCAGCAGCCCTCGGGGACGGTCAACTAACTATGGCTACACCTTC.

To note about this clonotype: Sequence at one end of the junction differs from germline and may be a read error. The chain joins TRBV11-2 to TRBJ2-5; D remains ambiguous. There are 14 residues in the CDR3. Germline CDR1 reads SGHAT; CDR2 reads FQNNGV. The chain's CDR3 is CASSPTGSAETRYF. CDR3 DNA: TGTGCCAGCAGCCCGACCGGTTCTGCGGAGACCCGGTACTTC.

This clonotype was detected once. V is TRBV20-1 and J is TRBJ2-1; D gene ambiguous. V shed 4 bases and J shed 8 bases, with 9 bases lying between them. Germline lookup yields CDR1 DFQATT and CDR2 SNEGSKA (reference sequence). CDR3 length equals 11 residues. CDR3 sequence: CSATPSDEQFF. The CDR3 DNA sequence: TGCAGTGCTACTCCCTCGGATGAGCAGTTCTTC.

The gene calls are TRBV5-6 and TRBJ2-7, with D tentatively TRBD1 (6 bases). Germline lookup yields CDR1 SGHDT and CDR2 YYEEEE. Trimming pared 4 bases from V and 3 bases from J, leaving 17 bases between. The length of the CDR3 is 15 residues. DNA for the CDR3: TGTGCCAGCAGCGGCCGACGGGACATATTCTACGAGCAGTACTTC. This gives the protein CASSGRRDIFYEQYF.

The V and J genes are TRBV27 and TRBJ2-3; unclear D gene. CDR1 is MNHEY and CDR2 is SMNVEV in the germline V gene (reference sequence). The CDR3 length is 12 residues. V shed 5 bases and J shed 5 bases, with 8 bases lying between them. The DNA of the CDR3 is TGTGCCAGCAGTCCCAAGCAAGATACGCAGTATTTT. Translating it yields CASSPKQDTQYF.

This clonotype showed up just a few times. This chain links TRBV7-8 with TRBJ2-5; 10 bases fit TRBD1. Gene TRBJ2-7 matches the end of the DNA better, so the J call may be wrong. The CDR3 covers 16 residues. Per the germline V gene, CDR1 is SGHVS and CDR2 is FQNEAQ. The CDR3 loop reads CASSHPLDRGDNEQYF. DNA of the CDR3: TGTGCCAGCAGCCATCCGCTGGACAGGGGGGACAACGAGCAGTACTTC.

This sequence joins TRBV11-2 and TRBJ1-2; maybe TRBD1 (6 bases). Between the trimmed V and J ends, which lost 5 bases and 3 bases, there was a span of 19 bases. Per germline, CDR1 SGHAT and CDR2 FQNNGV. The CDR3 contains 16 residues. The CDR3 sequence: CASSNTKTGSDYGYTF. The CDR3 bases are TGTGCCAGCAGCAACACCAAGACAGGATCCGACTATGGCTACACCTTC.

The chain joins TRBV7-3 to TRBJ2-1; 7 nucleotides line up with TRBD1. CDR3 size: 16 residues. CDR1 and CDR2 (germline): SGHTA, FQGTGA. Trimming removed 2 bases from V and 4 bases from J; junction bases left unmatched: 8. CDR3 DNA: TGTGCCAGCAGCTTACTAGGGGGCACTGGATACAATGAGCAGTTCTTC. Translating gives CASSLLGGTGYNEQFF.

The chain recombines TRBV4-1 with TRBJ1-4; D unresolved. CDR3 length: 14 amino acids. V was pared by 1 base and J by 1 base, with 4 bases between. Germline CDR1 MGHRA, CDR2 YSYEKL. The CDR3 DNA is TGCGCCAGCAGCCAAGTTGAAACTAATGAAAAACTGTTTTTT. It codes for CASSQVETNEKLFF.

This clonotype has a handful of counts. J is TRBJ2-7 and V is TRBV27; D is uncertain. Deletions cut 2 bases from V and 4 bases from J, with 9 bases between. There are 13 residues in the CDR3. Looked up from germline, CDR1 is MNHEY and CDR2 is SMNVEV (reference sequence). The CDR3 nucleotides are TGTGCCAGCAGTTTAGGGGTCCGTTACGAGCAGTACTTC. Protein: CASSLGVRYEQYF.